The next 16 T cell receptor beta chains were all read from a single sample in a study of shared clonotypes between healthy human individuals. Measured with immunoSEQ multiplex PCR; TCRdb has only the in-frame clones, and not every one. The sample consists of about 79,000 clones, about 61% of them appearing once. Material: memory CD8+ T cells sorted from blood. Noted subset: CD45RO+ cells pooled with CCR7-negative TemRA cells. The receptor source for this set is a man younger than 45 in good health.

This chain connects TRBV6-5 to TRBJ1-5; TRBD1 matches 7 bases. The CDR3 has 13 amino acids. The germline CDR1 and CDR2 sequences are MNHEY and SVGAGI. Germline trimming cut 6 bases from V and 4 bases from J; bases unmatched to any gene: 3. The CDR3 region is CASSMTGNQPQHF. In DNA, the CDR3 is TGTGCCAGCAGCATGACAGGGAATCAGCCCCAGCATTTT.

The chain has TRBV10-3 and TRBJ2-3; D might be TRBD1 (6 bases). Germline lookup yields CDR1 ENHRY and CDR2 SYGVKD. The length of the CDR3 is 16 residues. The germline V and J ends were trimmed by 2 bases and 2 bases, with 14 bases remaining between them. The CDR3, as DNA: TGTGCCATCAGTGAGCCCGACAGGAGAATCACAGATACGCAGTATTTT. As protein: CAISEPDRRITDTQYF.

The chain links TRBV28 to TRBJ2-4, with TRBD1 matching over 10 bases. The ends lost 5 bases at V and 5 bases at J; junction bases unmatched: 9. This CDR3 is 16 amino acids long. Germline lookup yields CDR1 MDHEN and CDR2 SYDVKM. CDR3 DNA: TGTGCCAGCAGTCATACGACAGGGGGCATGGAAAACATTCAGTACTTC. The encoded protein is CASSHTTGGMENIQYF.

This clone was seen a few times. V usage is TRBV7-2 and J usage is TRBJ1-2; TRBD1 might be the D (5 bases). The CDR3 contains 13 residues. The germline V gene encodes CDR1 SGHTA and CDR2 FQGNSA. Deletions cut 1 base from V and 6 bases from J, with 9 bases between. The CDR3 is CASSLVPTDGYTF. In DNA form, the CDR3 reads TGTGCCAGCAGCTTAGTGCCGACAGATGGCTACACCTTC. Drawing the rest from reference TRBV7-2 and TRBJ1-2, the complete variable domain is GAGVSQSPSNKVTEKGKDVELRCDPISGHTALYWYRQSLGQGLEFLIYFQGNSAPDKSGLPSDRFSAERTGGSVSTLTIQRTQQEDSAVYLCASSLVPTDGYTFGSGTRLTVV.

This clone was seen more than once but under ten times. The DNA of the CDR3 is TGTGCCAGCAGTGCCGGGACAGGGGAGTACAATGAGCAGTTCTTC. Translated: CASSAGTGEYNEQFF. The rearrangement links TRBV6-5 to TRBJ2-1; TRBD1 matches at 10 bases. CDR1 is MNHEY and CDR2 is SVGAGI in the germline V gene. The CDR3 has 15 amino acids. The ends lost 5 bases at V and 4 bases at J; junction bases unmatched: 5.

This clone was observed a handful of times. The CDR3 nucleotides read TGTGCCAGCAGCCCGCCGGTGGGAATAAAGGAGGGCGAGCAGTACTTC. Translation: CASSPPVGIKEGEQYF. This chain connects TRBV9 to TRBJ2-7, with D perhaps TRBD2 (6 bases). Germline V gene sequence: CDR1 SGDLS, CDR2 YYNGEE. The CDR3 loop spans 16 amino acids. Deletions cut 4 bases from V and 6 bases from J, with 23 bases between.

This clone appeared a single time. The chain is built from TRBV19 and TRBJ2-7; perhaps TRBD2 as D (7 bases). Germline V gene data show CDR1 as LNHDA and CDR2 as SQIVND (reference sequence). The CDR3 totals 15 residues. Trimming left V 4 bases short and J 4 bases short, with 17 bases between. The CDR3 nucleotides are TGTGCCAGTAGTACCCTGGGGGGGGCAGCTTACGAGCAGTACTTC. Its protein product is CASSTLGGAAYEQYF.

This clone counts as medium-sized. The chain couples TRBV5-6 to TRBJ2-1; tentative D call: TRBD2 (5 bases). Trimming left V 4 bases short and J 6 bases short, with 11 bases between. The germline V gene encodes CDR1 SGHDT and CDR2 YYEEEE. The CDR3 has 13 residues. This CDR3 is CASSLLAFNEQFF. For the CDR3, the DNA is TGTGCCAGCAGCCTTCTAGCCTTCAATGAGCAGTTCTTC.

Turning to this clone: A much larger clone lies one base from this, so it may be a read error. V is TRBV7-2 and J is TRBJ2-7; 8 bases map to TRBD2. Losses at the gene ends were 1 base for V and 4 bases for J; bases not matched to a gene: 6. CDR3 length: 15 residues. Germline CDR1 reads SGHTA; CDR2 reads FQGNSA. The chain's CDR3 is CASSLETGGPYEQYF. The CDR3 coding sequence is TGTGCCAGCAGCTTAGAGACGGGAGGGCCGTACGAGCAGTACTTC.

The chain uses TRBV29-1 and TRBJ1-2, with D possibly being TRBD1 (5 bases). Germline V gene lookup returns CDR1 SQVTM and CDR2 ANQGSEA. The CDR3 has 13 amino acids. The V gene lost 2 bases and the J gene lost 4 bases, with 11 bases spanning the gap. The CDR3 coding sequence is TGCAGCGTTGAAAGACAGTCTCCCTATGGCTACACCTTC. Translation: CSVERQSPYGYTF.

In nucleotides, the CDR3 is TGTGCCAGCAGCCCCGACAGGGATAACAATGAGCAGTTCTTC. Its protein product is CASSPDRDNNEQFF. J is TRBJ2-1 and V is TRBV7-2, with 7 bases lining up with TRBD1. The CDR3 has 14 amino acids. Germline CDR1 is SGHTA and CDR2 is FQGNSA. Trimming took 5 bases from V and 5 from J; bases not matched to a gene: 6. The full variable domain, with the rest looked up from reference TRBV7-2 and TRBJ2-1, is GAGVSQSPSNKVTEKGKDVELRCDPISGHTALYWYRQSLGQGLEFLIYFQGNSAPDKSGLPSDRFSAERTGGSVSTLTIQRTQQEDSAVYLCASSPDRDNNEQFFGPGTRLTVL.

This sequence joins TRBV11-1 and TRBJ2-1; D unclear. The germline gives CDR1 SGHAT, CDR2 FQDESV (reference sequence). V shed 2 bases and J shed 2 bases, with 19 bases lying between them. There are 18 residues in the CDR3. The CDR3 sequence: CASSLFRLPLGPYNEQFF. The CDR3 bases are TGTGCCAGCAGCTTATTTCGCCTGCCCCTAGGTCCCTACAATGAGCAGTTCTTC.

The V and J genes are TRBV28 and TRBJ2-7; 12 nucleotides match TRBD2. Unmatched junction bases numbered 7, after V lost 5 bases and J lost 2 bases. Germline assignment: CDR1 MDHEN and CDR2 SYDVKM. CDR3 length equals 16 residues. CDR3 protein: CASSQTSGRRPYEQYF. The CDR3 region has the DNA TGTGCCAGCAGTCAAACTAGCGGGAGGAGGCCCTACGAGCAGTACTTC.

This clone was detected only a few times. In DNA form, the CDR3 reads TGTGCCAGCAGCCCCGTCGGGGGGGGCAATGAGCAGTTCTTC. It specifies CASSPVGGGNEQFF. The chain has TRBV9 and TRBJ2-1; 8 bases line up with TRBD2. Unmatched junction bases numbered 6, after V lost 4 bases and J lost 6 bases. Germline V lookup: CDR1 SGDLS, CDR2 YYNGEE. The CDR3 has 14 residues.

In its sample, this clone was seen many times. Different DNA sequences within this sample yield the same CDR3. The rearrangement joins TRBV9 to TRBJ1-5, with D maybe TRBD1 (5 bases). Germline V gene data show CDR1 as SGDLS and CDR2 as YYNGEE. This CDR3 has 13 residues. Trimming removed 4 bases from V and 4 bases from J, with 9 bases in between. The CDR3 protein is CASSIGTNQPQHF. The CDR3 bases are TGTGCCAGCAGCATCGGGACGAATCAGCCCCAGCATTTT.

As for this clone: A much larger clone differs by one base, so this may be a read error. This CDR3 is also generated by other DNA sequences in the sample. The rearrangement links TRBV7-8 to TRBJ1-2; D may be TRBD1 (6 bases). This CDR3 comprises 15 residues. CDR1 and CDR2 (germline): SGHVS, FQNEAQ. This CDR3 reads CASSLDEQDSYGYTF. The CDR3 DNA sequence: TGTGCCAGCAGCTTAGATGAGCAGGACAGCTATGGCTACACCTTT.